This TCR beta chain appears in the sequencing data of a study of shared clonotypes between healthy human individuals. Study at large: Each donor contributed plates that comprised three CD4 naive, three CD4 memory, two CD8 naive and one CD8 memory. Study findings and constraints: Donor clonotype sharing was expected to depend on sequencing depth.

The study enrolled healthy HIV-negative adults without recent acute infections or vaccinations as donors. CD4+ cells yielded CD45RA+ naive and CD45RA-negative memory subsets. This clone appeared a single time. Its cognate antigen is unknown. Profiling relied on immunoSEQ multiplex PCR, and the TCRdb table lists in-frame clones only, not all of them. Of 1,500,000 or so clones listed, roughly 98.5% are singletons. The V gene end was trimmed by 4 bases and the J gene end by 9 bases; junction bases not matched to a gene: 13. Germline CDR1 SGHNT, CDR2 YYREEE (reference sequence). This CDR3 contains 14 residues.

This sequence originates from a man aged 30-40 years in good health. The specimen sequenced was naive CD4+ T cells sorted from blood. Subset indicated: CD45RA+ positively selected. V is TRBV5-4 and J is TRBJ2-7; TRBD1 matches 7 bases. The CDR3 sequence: CASSRDTFRGRQYF. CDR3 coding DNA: TGTGCCAGCAGCCGGGACACCTTTAGGGGGCGGCAGTACTTC.